These 2 T cell receptor beta chains share one sample of origin, sequenced in a study of identical twins. TCRdb passed the 5' RACE reads through MiXCR, listing each CDR3 protein once. The data show about 530,000 distinct CDR3 sequences, with around 15% seen just once and roughly 0.42% held by the top ten. These data also formed part of another study, on yellow fever vaccine responses in identical twins.

Sequenced material: CD4+ T cells sorted from blood. Every receptor here comes from a woman younger than 30 in good health.

The rearrangement links TRBV5-1 to TRBJ2-3; 11 nucleotides line up with TRBD2. Germline V gene sequence: CDR1 SGHRS, CDR2 YFSETQ. CDR3 length equals 16 residues. V lost 4 bases to trimming and J lost 3 bases; unmatched junction nucleotides: 7. CDR3: CASSEATSGTTDTQYF. In DNA, the CDR3 is TGCGCCAGCAGCGAAGCGACTAGCGGGACGACAGATACGCAGTATTTT.

The V and J genes are TRBV2 and TRBJ2-3; 8 bases match TRBD2. The CDR3 covers 13 residues. The V gene's germline CDR1 is SNHLY and CDR2 FYNNEI. Trimming cost V 5 bases and J 5 bases; bases outside gene matches: 3. The CDR3 loop reads CASSPGGGDTQYF. DNA of the CDR3: TGTGCCAGCAGTCCGGGAGGGGGAGATACGCAGTATTTT. Looking up the rest from reference TRBV2 and TRBJ2-3 gives the full variable domain: EPEVTQTPSHQVTQMGQEVILRCVPISNHLYFYWYRQILGQKVEFLVSFYNNEISEKSEIFDDQFSVERPDGSNFTLKIRSTKLEDSAMYFCASSPGGGDTQYFGPGTRLTVL.